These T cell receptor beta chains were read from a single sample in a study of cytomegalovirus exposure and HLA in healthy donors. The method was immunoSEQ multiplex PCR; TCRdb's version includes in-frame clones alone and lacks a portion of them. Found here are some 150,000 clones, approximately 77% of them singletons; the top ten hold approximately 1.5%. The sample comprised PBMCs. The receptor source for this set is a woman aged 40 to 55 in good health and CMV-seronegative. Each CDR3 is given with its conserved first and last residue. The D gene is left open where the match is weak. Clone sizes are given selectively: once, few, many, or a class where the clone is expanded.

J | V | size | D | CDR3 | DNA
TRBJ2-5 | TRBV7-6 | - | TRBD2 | CASSSGTRVETQYF | TGTGCCAGCAGCTCAGGGACTAGAGTTGAGACCCAGTACTTC
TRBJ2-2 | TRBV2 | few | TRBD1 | CASSPGQGLTYTGELFF | TGTGCCAGCAGTCCGGGACAGGGACTAACTTACACCGGGGAGCTGTTTTTT
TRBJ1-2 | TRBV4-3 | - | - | CASSRSWTGDGYTF | TGCGCCAGCAGCCGATCATGGACCGGGGATGGCTACACCTTC
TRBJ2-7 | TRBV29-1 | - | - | CSGRDGSSYEQYF | TGCAGCGGAAGGGACGGGAGCTCCTACGAGCAGTACTTC
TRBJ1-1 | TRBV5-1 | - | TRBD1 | CASRPQGGNTEAFF | TGCGCCAGCAGACCACAGGGGGGGAACACTGAAGCTTTCTTT
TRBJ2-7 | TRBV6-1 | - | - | CASSEGAGNSYEQYF | TGTGCCAGCAGTGAAGGGGCAGGTAACTCCTACGAGCAGTACTTC
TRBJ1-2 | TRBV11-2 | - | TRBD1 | CASSHRQGDYGYTF | TGTGCCAGCAGCCACCGACAGGGAGACTATGGCTACACCTTC
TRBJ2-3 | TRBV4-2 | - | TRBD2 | CASSQLAGSSTGTQYF | TGTGCCAGCAGCCAATTAGCGGGGTCCTCCACAGGTACGCAGTATTTT
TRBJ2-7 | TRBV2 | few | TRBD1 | CASSPTGSLGYEQYF | TGTGCCAGCAGCCCGACAGGGAGCCTAGGCTACGAGCAGTACTTC
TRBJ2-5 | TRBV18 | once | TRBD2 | CATGASGETQYF | TGTGCCACCGGGGCTAGCGGGGAGACCCAGTACTTC
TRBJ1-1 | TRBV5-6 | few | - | CASSLGGNRPEAFF | TGTGCCAGCAGCTTGGGGGGCAACAGGCCCGAAGCTTTCTTT
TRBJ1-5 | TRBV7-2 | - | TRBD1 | CASSFGGTDNQPQHF | TGTGCCAGCAGCTTTGGGGGGACAGATAATCAGCCCCAGCATTTT
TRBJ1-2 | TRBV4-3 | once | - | CASSQGEGYGYTF | TGCGCCAGCAGCCAAGGGGAGGGCTATGGCTACACCTTC
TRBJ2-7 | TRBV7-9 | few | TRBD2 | CASSAGGPLFYEQYF | TGTGCCAGCAGCGCGGGAGGGCCCTTATTTTACGAGCAGTACTTC
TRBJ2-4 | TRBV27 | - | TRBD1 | CASTGQGRNIQYF | TGTGCCAGCACCGGACAGGGGAGGAACATTCAGTACTTC
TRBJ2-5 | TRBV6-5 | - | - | CASSYFTAQETQYF | TGTGCCAGCAGTTACTTCACAGCACAAGAGACCCAGTACTTC
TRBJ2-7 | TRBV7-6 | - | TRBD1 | CASSPMAGGSYEQYF | TGTGCCAGCAGCCCAATGGCAGGGGGAAGCTACGAGCAGTACTTC
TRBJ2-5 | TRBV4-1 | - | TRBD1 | CASRPGWMGDRGPLGETQYF | TGCGCCAGCAGGCCAGGTTGGATGGGGGACAGGGGTCCTTTGGGAGAGACCCAGTACTTC
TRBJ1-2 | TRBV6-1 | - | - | CASTEGRRVGGYTF | TGTGCCAGCACCGAAGGGCGCAGGGTGGGTGGCTACACCTTC
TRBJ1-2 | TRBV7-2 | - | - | CASSFDSYGYTF | TGTGCCAGCAGCTTCGATAGCTATGGCTACACCTTC
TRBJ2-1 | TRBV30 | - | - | CAWSWRNEQFF | TGTGCCTGGAGTTGGAGGAATGAGCAGTTCTTC
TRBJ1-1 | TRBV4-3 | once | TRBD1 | CASSPRTGGSNTEAFF | TGCGCCAGCAGCCCTCGGACAGGGGGCTCGAACACTGAAGCTTTCTTT